This TCR beta chain is drawn from a study of T-cell memory formation after mild COVID-19. TCRdb recomputed calls from the 5' RACE reads with MiXCR, one row per CDR3 protein. Of 200,000 to 300,000 distinct CDR3 sequences listed, 15% are singletons. This clonotype was counted between two and nine times. Specimen: PBMCs or a T cell subset sorted from them (not recorded which). The clonotype originates from an adult woman who had mild COVID-19 (a few samples of this study predate the infection). Cell type and time point are not known.

CDR3 amino acids: CASSLLRVTSQPGLQTYEQYF. Written as DNA, the CDR3 is TGTGCCAGCAGTTTATTAAGAGTGACTAGCCAACCGGGGCTCCAAACCTACGAGCAGTACTTC. The V gene is TRBV28, the J gene TRBJ2-7, with 7 bases identical to TRBD2. The trim removed 1 base at V and 2 bases at J, leaving 23 bases unmatched. CDR1 and CDR2 (germline): MDHEN, SYDVKM. The CDR3 covers 21 residues. Full variable domain (rest looked up from reference TRBV28 and TRBJ2-7): DVKVTQSSRYLVKRTGEKVFLECVQDMDHENMFWYRQDPGLGLRLIYFSYDVKMKEKGDIPEGYSVSREKKERFSLILESASTNQTSMYLCASSLLRVTSQPGLQTYEQYFGPGTRLTVT.